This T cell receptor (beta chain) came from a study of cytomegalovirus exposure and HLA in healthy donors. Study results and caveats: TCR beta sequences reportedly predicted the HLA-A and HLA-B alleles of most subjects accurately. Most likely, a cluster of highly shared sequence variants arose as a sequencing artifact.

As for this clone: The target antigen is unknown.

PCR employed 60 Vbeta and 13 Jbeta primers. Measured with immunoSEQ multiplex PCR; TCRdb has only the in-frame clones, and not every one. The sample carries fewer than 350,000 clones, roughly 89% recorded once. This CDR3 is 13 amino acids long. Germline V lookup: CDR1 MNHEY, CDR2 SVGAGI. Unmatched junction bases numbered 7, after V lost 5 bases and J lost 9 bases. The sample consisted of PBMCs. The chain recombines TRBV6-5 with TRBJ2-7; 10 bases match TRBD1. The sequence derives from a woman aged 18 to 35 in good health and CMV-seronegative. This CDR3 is CASSRSRDRGQYF. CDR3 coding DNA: TGTGCCAGCAGTCGAAGCCGGGACAGGGGGCAGTACTTC.